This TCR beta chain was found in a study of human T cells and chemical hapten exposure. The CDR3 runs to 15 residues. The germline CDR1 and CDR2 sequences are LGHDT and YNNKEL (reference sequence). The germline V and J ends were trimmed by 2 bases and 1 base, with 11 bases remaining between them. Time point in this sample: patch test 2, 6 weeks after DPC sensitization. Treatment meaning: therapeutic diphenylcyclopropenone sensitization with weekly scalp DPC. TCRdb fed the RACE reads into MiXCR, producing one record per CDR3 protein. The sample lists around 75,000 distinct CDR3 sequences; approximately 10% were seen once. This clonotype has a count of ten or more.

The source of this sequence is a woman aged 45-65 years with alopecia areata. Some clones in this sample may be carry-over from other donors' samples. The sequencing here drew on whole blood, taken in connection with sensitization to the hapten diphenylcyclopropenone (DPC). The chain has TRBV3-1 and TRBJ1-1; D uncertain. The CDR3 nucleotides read TGTGCCAGCAGCCAAAATGGCGCGGGGAACACTGAAGCTTTCTTT. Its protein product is CASSQNGAGNTEAFF.